This T cell receptor beta chain comes out of a study of cytomegalovirus exposure and HLA in healthy donors. Primers: 60 Vbeta forward and 13 Jbeta reverse. Here immunoSEQ multiplex PCR was the method, and the copy in TCRdb shows in-frame clones only, minus some. Among 100,000 or so clones, 76% were seen once, and the ten largest hold about 12%. Material: PBMCs. This clonotype was obtained from a woman aged 35 to 49 in good health and CMV-seropositive.

DNA of the CDR3: TGTGCCAGCAGCGTTACTAGCGGGGGGGCCTCGCAGTATTTT. This translates into CASSVTSGGASQYF. V is TRBV7-9 and J is TRBJ2-3, with 13 nucleotides matching TRBD2. CDR3 length equals 14 residues. J gave up 10 bases and V 5 bases, and 6 bases lay outside the gene matches. Germline V gene data show CDR1 as SEHNR and CDR2 as FQNEAQ (reference sequence). The full variable domain, completed using reference TRBV7-9 and TRBJ2-3, is DTGVSQNPRHKITKRGQNVTFRCDPISEHNRLYWYRQTLGQGPEFLTYFQNEAQLEKSRLLSDRFSAERPKGSFSTLEIQRTEQGDSAMYLCASSVTSGGASQYFGPGTRLTVL.